One and the same sample provided the 17 T cell receptor beta chains below, sequenced in a study of T and B cells in COVID-19 patients. Multiplex PCR with BIOMED2 TRB-A/B primer pools amplified TRB rearrangements. TCRdb passed the multiplex PCR reads through MiXCR, listing each CDR3 protein once. Seen here are around 7,600 distinct CDR3 sequences, over 35% observed once, and the top ten hold about 3.3%. Each TRB amplification used roughly 220-550 ng of genomic DNA from blood. The sample was blood. These receptors all come from a human donor who had recovered from COVID-19.

This chain joins TRBV6-5 and TRBJ2-2; D perhaps matches TRBD2 (7 bases). The germline CDR1 and CDR2 sequences are MNHEY and SVGAGI. This CDR3 has 12 residues. V gave up 8 bases and J gave up 6 bases, with 10 bases separating them. CDR3 region: CASGGGAGELFF. The CDR3 region has the DNA TGTGCCAGCGGGGGGGGCGCCGGGGAGCTGTTTTTT.

V usage is TRBV6-1 and J usage is TRBJ1-2; D gene ambiguous. V was clipped by 1 base and J by 4 bases, with 10 bases between them. Germline V lookup: CDR1 MNHNS, CDR2 SASEGT. The CDR3 has 14 amino acids. Here the CDR3 reads CASSEVGSTYGYTF. The CDR3 DNA sequence: TGTGCCAGCAGTGAAGTCGGCAGCACCTATGGCTACACCTTC.

The genes are TRBV19 and TRBJ1-1; TRBD1 is a possible D gene (5 bases). Germline CDR1 is LNHDA and CDR2 is SQIVND (reference sequence). The CDR3 runs to 15 residues. Trimming removed 4 bases at V and 4 bases at J, with 16 bases between. The CDR3 loop reads CASSTGQGLFTEAFF. The CDR3 DNA follows: TGTGCCAGTAGTACGGGTCAGGGTTTGTTCACTGAAGCTTTCTTT. The full variable domain, rest sourced from reference TRBV19 and TRBJ1-1, is DGGITQSPKYLFRKEGQNVTLSCEQNLNHDAMYWYRQDPGQGLRLIYYSQIVNDFQKGDIAEGYSVSREKKESFPLTVTSAQKNPTAFYLCASSTGQGLFTEAFFGQGTRLTVV.

The rearrangement joins TRBV27 to TRBJ2-3; D gene unclear. Germline lookup yields CDR1 MNHEY and CDR2 SMNVEV (reference sequence). This CDR3 has 13 amino acids. Trimming shortened V by 6 bases and J by 0 bases, and 7 bases separated the two germline ends. CDR3 DNA sequence: TGTGCCAGCAGACTACCAAGCACAGATACGCAGTATTTT. Its protein product is CASRLPSTDTQYF.

The chain uses TRBV7-2 and TRBJ2-1, with TRBD1 identical over 9 bases. Per germline, CDR1 SGHTA and CDR2 FQGNSA. V lost 5 bases to trimming and J lost 10 bases; unmatched junction nucleotides: 6. This CDR3 has 13 amino acids. The CDR3 nucleotides are TGTGCCAGCAGCCGGGACAGGGTGAGCGAGCAGTTCTTC. This gives the protein CASSRDRVSEQFF.

As for this clonotype: It may be a read error: a sequence one base away is much more abundant. The V call is TRBV29-1, the J call TRBJ2-3, with D hard to call. The CDR3 has 11 residues. The germline V gene encodes CDR1 SQVTM and CDR2 ANQGSEA. Trimming removed 7 bases from V and 5 bases from J, with 10 bases in between. The CDR3 sequence: CSAGWGDTQYF. CDR3 sequence (DNA): TGCAGCGCCGGCTGGGGAGATACGCAGTATTTT.

The DNA of the CDR3 is TGCGCCAGCAGCTTCCGTGGGGACAGGGGGACGGTCAATGAGCAGTTCTTC. Protein sequence: CASSFRGDRGTVNEQFF. The gene calls are TRBV5-1 and TRBJ2-1; 11 bases line up with TRBD1. J lost 6 bases, V lost 2 bases, and 10 bases had no gene match. The CDR3 has 17 amino acids. CDR1 and CDR2 (germline): SGHRS, YFSETQ.

The rearrangement uses TRBV5-4 and TRBJ2-6, with TRBD1 identical over 9 bases. CDR1 and CDR2 from the germline V gene are SGHNT and YYREEE (reference sequence). With V trimmed by 0 bases and J by 2 bases, 6 bases remained unmatched. The CDR3 has 18 amino acids. The CDR3: CASSLGGTGSAGANVLTF. CDR3 sequence (DNA): TGTGCCAGCAGCTTGGGAGGGACAGGGTCGGCTGGGGCCAACGTCCTGACTTTC.

The chain carries TRBV19 and TRBJ2-5; weak D call: TRBD1 (7 bases). Trimming left V 3 bases short and J 7 bases short, with 12 bases between. Per germline, CDR1 LNHDA and CDR2 SQIVND (reference sequence). This CDR3 is built from 13 residues. As DNA, the CDR3 is TGTGCCAGTAGTATGACAGGGCGGGGGACCCAGTACTTC. Amino acid sequence: CASSMTGRGTQYF.

This clonotype rates as medium-sized (0.01 to 0.1%). This chain joins TRBV29-1 and TRBJ2-7, with 8 nucleotides matching TRBD2. The CDR3 has 14 amino acids. Germline CDR1 and CDR2: SQVTM and ANQGSEA. J was trimmed by 5 bases and V by 7 bases; bases with no gene match: 13. The CDR3 reads CSAARGSGGHEQYF. The CDR3, as DNA: TGCAGCGCGGCCCGGGGGAGCGGGGGCCACGAGCAGTACTTC.

V usage is TRBV27 and J usage is TRBJ2-7; possibly TRBD1 or TRBD2 for D (5 bases each). V lost 5 bases to trimming and J lost 2 bases, with 31 bases between them. The CDR3 has 20 residues. Germline assignment: CDR1 MNHEY and CDR2 SMNVEV (reference sequence). The CDR3 sequence is CASSRAEGFGTRPLPYEQYF. In nucleotides, the CDR3 is TGTGCCAGCAGTCGCGCCGAGGGGTTCGGAACTCGGCCCCTACCCTACGAGCAGTACTTC.

In this sample, this clonotype turned up a few times. The V gene is TRBV6-5, the J gene TRBJ1-2; D remains ambiguous. The V and J ends lost 5 bases and 6 bases respectively, with 25 bases between them. This CDR3 region has 17 residues. Germline CDR1 is MNHEY and CDR2 is SVGAGI. The CDR3 sequence: CASSPGSTTLHRDGYTF. In nucleotides, the CDR3 is TGTGCCAGCAGTCCCGGATCGACCACCCTTCATAGGGATGGCTACACCTTC.

The chain employs TRBV20-1 and TRBJ2-5; tentatively, D is TRBD2 (5 bases). CDR1 and CDR2 (germline): DFQATT, SNEGSKA (reference sequence). V lost 2 bases and J lost 5, with 9 bases in between. The CDR3 extends over 12 amino acids. CDR3 nucleotide sequence: TGCAGTGCTAGATGGGCGGGTGAGACCCAGTACTTC. It specifies CSARWAGETQYF.

The chain couples TRBV6-5 to TRBJ1-6; D gene ambiguous. The V end lost 4 bases, the J end lost 10 bases, and 8 bases lay between the germline ends. This CDR3 contains 12 residues. The V gene's germline CDR1 is MNHEY and CDR2 SVGAGI. As DNA, the CDR3 is TGTGCCAGCAGTTTCCCGGGCTCACCCCTCCACTTT. This translates into CASSFPGSPLHF.

The rearrangement links TRBV30 to TRBJ2-2; no clear D. Trimming removed 2 bases at V and 7 bases at J, with 11 bases between. From germline, CDR1 is GTSNPN and CDR2 SVGIG (reference sequence). The CDR3 spans 13 residues. The DNA for the CDR3 is TGTGCCTGGAGTCCTATTATAGGCGGGGAGCTGTTTTTT. Its translation: CAWSPIIGGELFF.

This chain joins TRBV10-3 and TRBJ2-1, with TRBD1 matching over 10 bases. CDR3 length: 15 amino acids. The germline gives CDR1 ENHRY, CDR2 SYGVKD. Trimming removed 2 bases from V and 6 bases from J; junction bases left unmatched: 4. As DNA, the CDR3 is TGTGCCATCAGTGAGAGGGGACAGGGGATCAATGAGCAGTTCTTC. Translation gives CAISERGQGINEQFF.

The chain has TRBV7-8 and TRBJ2-5; D uncertain. The CDR3 runs 15 residues. The germline V and J ends were trimmed by 5 bases and 2 bases, with 15 bases remaining between them. Germline CDR1 is SGHVS and CDR2 is FQNEAQ. The CDR3: CASSPDGSRQETQYF. The CDR3 coding sequence is TGTGCCAGCAGCCCGGATGGCAGCCGACAAGAGACCCAGTACTTC.